This section outlines one T cell receptor beta chain sequence together with its context. Its matching antigen is unknown. One junction end disagrees with the germline gene, perhaps due to a read error. The data were taken from a study of radiotherapy plus CTLA-4 blockade in lung cancer. Study information: Roughly 17% of patients responded objectively, and 25% to 40% achieved disease control.

Study observations and caveats: Increased serum interferon-beta after radiation also reportedly predicted response strongly. Expansion of tumor-derived TCR clones was observed in blood after radiotherapy plus ipilimumab.

Generated by immunoSEQ multiplex PCR, the TCRdb table keeps only in-frame clones and is missing some. Counted here are around 80,000 clones, roughly four fifths occurring once; the ten biggest clones make up roughly a tenth. Enrolled patients, whose metastatic non-small-cell lung cancer was chemo-refractory, received focal radiation plus CTLA-4 blockade with ipilimumab. CDR3 length: 16 residues. The germline V gene encodes CDR1 SGHRS and CDR2 YFSETQ. The starting material was peripheral blood, obtained from a patient treated with radiotherapy plus ipilimumab. This receptor was identified in a human donor with non-small cell lung cancer whose response to radiotherapy plus ipilimumab could not be evaluated. The V and J genes are TRBV5-1 and TRBJ1-1, with 8 bases that match TRBD1. CDR3 in amino acids: CASSLVPGTGNNEAFF. Here the CDR3 DNA reads TGCGCCAGCAGCTTGGTTCCCGGGACAGGTAACAATGAAGCTTTCTTT.